These 12 T cell receptor beta chains originate from one sample sequenced in a study of CD8+ T cells in alopecia areata (dated by TCRdb to about 2018). The time point label corresponds to: 20 to 30 weeks on oral tofacitinib. What this sample's treatment or condition label stands for: oral pan-JAK inhibitor, 5-10 mg twice daily. The library was made by the immunoSEQ multiplex PCR assay. To provide template for TCR sequencing, every sample had RNA extracted and reverse transcribed into cDNA. The immuneACCESS repertoire file appears here via TCRdb, limited to in-frame rearrangements. These files lack a portion of the clones; in checked studies, under half of the deficit traces to unresolved V genes, and the cause of the others is not known. Counted in this sample were fewer than 110,000 clones; around 83% of them appeared once. The ten most abundant clones make up 24% of the sample. Sequencing used CD8+ T cells sorted from blood, obtained at week 24, from a patient treated with tofacitinib. Every receptor here comes from a human donor with alopecia areata.

This chain connects TRBV11-2 to TRBJ2-5, with D possibly called TRBD1 or TRBD2 (6 bases each). Trimming pared 7 bases from V and 1 base from J, leaving 19 bases between. The germline V gene has CDR1 SGHAT and CDR2 FQNNGV. This CDR3 is 16 amino acids long. This CDR3 is CASTPGASGPQETQYF. Here the CDR3 DNA reads TGTGCCAGCACCCCGGGGGCGTCAGGCCCCCAAGAGACCCAGTACTTC. Complete variable domain (other parts from reference TRBV11-2 and TRBJ2-5): EAGVAQSPRYKIIEKRQSVAFWCNPISGHATLYWYQQILGQGPKLLIQFQNNGVVDDSQLPKDRFSAERLKGVDSTLKIQPAKLEDSAVYLCASTPGASGPQETQYFGPGTRLLVL.

This chain links TRBV29-1 with TRBJ2-7, with D possibly TRBD2 on 6 matching bases. Trimming removed 1 base from V and 3 bases from J, with 7 bases in between. CDR1 SQVTM and CDR2 ANQGSEA come from the germline V gene. CDR3 length equals 12 residues. CDR3 nucleotide sequence: TGCAGCGTTGAAGGGGGGGACTACGAGCAGTACTTC. Translating gives CSVEGGDYEQYF.

This chain uses TRBV5-6 with TRBJ2-7; TRBD1 aligns across 9 bases. The CDR3 covers 14 residues. V lost 5 bases to trimming and J lost 5 bases; unmatched junction nucleotides: 8. Germline CDR1 reads SGHDT; CDR2 reads YYEEEE. The CDR3 sequence is CASSGGQGTHEQYF. The CDR3 nucleotides are TGTGCCAGCAGTGGGGGACAGGGCACACACGAGCAGTACTTC.

J is TRBJ1-1 and V is TRBV7-8; the match to TRBD1 covers 7 bases. V gave up 2 bases and J gave up 6 bases; unmatched junction bases: 9. The germline V gene encodes CDR1 SGHVS and CDR2 FQNEAQ. CDR3 length: 15 amino acids. In DNA, the CDR3 is TGTGCCAGCAGCTTAACGGGACAGAAATGGGCTGAAGCTTTCTTT. Residues: CASSLTGQKWAEAFF.

This chain connects TRBV5-6 to TRBJ1-2; D unclear. Germline lookup yields CDR1 SGHDT and CDR2 YYEEEE. V lost 0 bases to trimming and J lost 8 bases, with 8 bases between them. The CDR3 extends over 12 amino acids. CDR3 residues: CASSLALGGYTF. CDR3 coding DNA: TGTGCCAGCAGCTTGGCCCTGGGGGGCTACACCTTC.

The chain is built from TRBV5-1 and TRBJ1-2; 9 nucleotides match TRBD1. Germline CDR1 reads SGHRS; CDR2 reads YFSETQ. The J segment lost 4 bases and the V segment lost 0 bases, leaving 7 bases of the junction unmatched. This CDR3 comprises 16 residues. CDR3 region: CASSLGTGELPYGYTF. In DNA form, the CDR3 reads TGCGCCAGCAGCTTGGGGACAGGGGAGCTACCCTATGGCTACACCTTC.

The rearrangement uses TRBV30 and TRBJ2-1; 7 bases fit TRBD2. V trimming: 0 bases; J trimming: 14 bases; junction bases outside the gene matches: 10. This CDR3 has 13 residues. Germline V lookup: CDR1 GTSNPN, CDR2 SVGIG (reference sequence). The CDR3 loop is CAWSVQVSGDEFF. The CDR3 DNA sequence: TGTGCCTGGAGTGTACAAGTGAGCGGGGATGAGTTCTTC.

The chain uses TRBV7-9 and TRBJ2-7; perhaps TRBD1 as D (5 bases). This CDR3 has 15 residues. V lost 1 base and J 2 bases, leaving 12 bases between the germline ends. CDR1 and CDR2 from the germline V gene are SEHNR and FQNEAQ (reference sequence). CDR3 nucleotides: TGTGCCAGCAGCTTAGGGGCCAGGGAAACCTACGAGCAGTACTTC. Residues: CASSLGARETYEQYF.

This rearrangement joins TRBV6-6 to TRBJ1-1; D uncertain. Germline CDR1 reads MNHNY; CDR2 reads SVGAGI (reference sequence). Trimming stripped 0 bases from V and 4 bases from J, with 9 bases between. There are 14 residues in the CDR3. This CDR3 is CASSYSIWLTEAFF. For the CDR3, the DNA is TGTGCCAGCAGTTACTCGATCTGGCTCACTGAAGCTTTCTTT.

This clone was picked up one time. This chain links TRBV29-1 with TRBJ1-2, with TRBD1 matching 8 bases. Unmatched junction bases numbered 7, after V lost 4 bases and J lost 0 bases. This CDR3 region has 15 residues. Germline V CDR1 and CDR2: SQVTM, ANQGSEA. The CDR3 loop reads CSVGRTGNSNYGYTF. The CDR3 region has the DNA TGCAGCGTTGGCCGGACAGGGAACTCTAACTATGGCTACACCTTC.

The CDR3: CASSDGGPSYNEQFF. In DNA form, the CDR3 reads TGTGCCAGCAGTGACGGCGGACCCTCCTACAATGAGCAGTTCTTC. This chain links TRBV25-1 with TRBJ2-1; D not certain. The V gene lost 3 bases and the J gene lost 0 bases, with 9 bases spanning the gap. The CDR3 consists of 15 residues. The germline gives CDR1 MGHDK, CDR2 SYGVNS. The complete variable domain, with remaining parts taken from reference TRBV25-1 and TRBJ2-1, reads EADIYQTPRYLVIGTGKKITLECSQTMGHDKMYWYQQDPGMELHLIHYSYGVNSTEKGDLSSESTVSRIRTEHFPLTLESARPSHTSQYLCASSDGGPSYNEQFFGPGTRLTVL.

This chain uses TRBV4-2 with TRBJ1-2; perhaps TRBD1 as D (5 bases). V was cut by 0 bases and J by 6 bases, with 20 bases left in between. This CDR3 comprises 17 residues. Germline V gene lookup returns CDR1 LGHNA and CDR2 YNFKEQ. The CDR3 is CASSQDPTGEGRNGYTF. CDR3 in DNA: TGTGCCAGCAGCCAAGATCCCACCGGAGAGGGGCGAAATGGCTACACCTTC.